This T cell receptor (beta chain) was sequenced for a study of T cell responses to AZD1222 COVID-19 vaccine. Overall study findings and caveats: Baseline seropositives among AZD1222 recipients totaled only 5 to 7.

V was trimmed by 3 bases and J by 2 bases, leaving 16 bases between them. The CDR3 is 16 amino acids. The germline V gene has CDR1 LGHNA and CDR2 YNFKEQ. Sequencing was performed with immunoSEQ multiplex PCR; in TCRdb, only in-frame clones are kept and a portion is missing. The sample shows fewer than 110,000 clones, 87% of them seen only once. Regarding this clone: Its cognate antigen is unknown.

The V call is TRBV4-2, the J call TRBJ1-1, with D possibly being TRBD1 (6 bases). This specimen was peripheral blood, taken 28 days after the second AZD1222 dose. This TCR was sampled from an adult who received the AZD1222 COVID-19 vaccine. CDR3 region: CASSQDRQVLNTEAFF. The CDR3, as DNA: TGTGCCAGCAGCCAGGACCGACAGGTGCTAAACACTGAAGCTTTCTTT.